Below are 19 T cell receptor beta chains sequenced from a single sample in a study of T cell clonotyping in hematopoietic cell transplantation. Assay: immunoSEQ multiplex PCR; the TCRdb copy retains only in-frame clones and omits some. Of around 6,800 clones detected, roughly 77% appear once; the ten largest clones hold approximately 30%. Sequenced material: PBMCs, taken 100 days after allogeneic stem cell transplant. These receptor sequences come from a female patient younger than 45 who had an allogeneic stem cell transplant, so the T cells may come from the graft donor. Some clones in this sample may be carry-over from other donors' samples.

The CDR3: CASSGQASSGNTIYF. The CDR3 region has the DNA TGTGCCAGCAGTGGACAGGCGAGCTCTGGAAACACCATATATTTT. This chain connects TRBV2 to TRBJ1-3; TRBD1 might be the D (6 bases). Germline V lookup: CDR1 SNHLY, CDR2 FYNNEI. This CDR3 is 15 amino acids long. With 4 bases removed from V and 0 bases from J, the gap between germline ends came to 10 bases. Using reference TRBV2 and TRBJ1-3 for the parts outside the CDR3, the full variable domain is EPEVTQTPSHQVTQMGQEVILRCVPISNHLYFYWYRQILGQKVEFLVSFYNNEISEKSEIFDDQFSVERPDGSNFTLKIRSTKLEDSAMYFCASSGQASSGNTIYFGEGSWLTVV.

The rearrangement links TRBV11-3 to TRBJ1-1; 7 positions match TRBD1. The CDR3 is 13 amino acids. Germline V gene lookup returns CDR1 SGHNT and CDR2 YENEEA. The trim removed 5 bases at V and 4 bases at J, leaving 4 bases unmatched. The CDR3 here is CASSQGGGTEAFF. Here the CDR3 DNA reads TGTGCCAGCAGCCAGGGGGGAGGCACTGAAGCTTTCTTT.

The V and J genes are TRBV10-3 and TRBJ2-1; D is unclear. Trimming removed 0 bases from V and 5 bases from J, with 8 bases in between. This CDR3 has 14 amino acids. CDR1 and CDR2 from the germline V gene are ENHRY and SYGVKD. This CDR3 is CAISESIRDNEQFF. The CDR3 DNA reads TGTGCCATCAGTGAGTCCATCCGGGACAATGAGCAGTTCTTC.

In its sample, this clone was seen once. This chain connects TRBV7-6 to TRBJ1-1; no clear D. The V end was cut by 1 base, the J end by 0 bases, with 9 bases between. Germline-derived CDR1 and CDR2 are SGHVS and FNYEAQ. This CDR3 contains 15 residues. The CDR3 DNA reads TGTGCCAGCAGCTTAGGAGCCTCATTGAACACTGAAGCTTTCTTT. It yields the protein CASSLGASLNTEAFF.

This clone was seen once. The V gene is TRBV5-1, the J gene TRBJ2-2, with D maybe TRBD2 (5 bases). This CDR3 has 17 residues. Germline V gene lookup returns CDR1 SGHRS and CDR2 YFSETQ. Trimming took off 0 bases at V and 6 bases at J, with 18 bases between the two ends. As DNA, the CDR3 is TGCGCCAGCAGCTTGGGTGATGGTAAAGGGAGCGCCGGGGAGCTGTTTTTT. It is translated as CASSLGDGKGSAGELFF.

The DNA for the CDR3 is TGTGCCTGGAATTCCCGGACTAGCACTGAAGCTTTCTTT. It yields the protein CAWNSRTSTEAFF. The V gene is TRBV30, the J gene TRBJ1-1; no definite D call. The V end lost 4 bases, the J end lost 4 bases, and 13 bases lay between the germline ends. The germline CDR1 and CDR2 sequences are GTSNPN and SVGIG (reference sequence). The CDR3 contains 13 residues.

The rearrangement joins TRBV2 to TRBJ1-6, with 7 positions matching TRBD1. V lost 4 bases to trimming and J lost 10 bases; unmatched junction nucleotides: 13. Germline assignment: CDR1 SNHLY and CDR2 FYNNEI. There are 16 residues in the CDR3. The CDR3 is CASSGQGGTWGSPLHF. The CDR3 coding sequence is TGTGCCAGCAGTGGACAGGGAGGGACTTGGGGGTCACCCCTCCACTTT.

The V gene is TRBV7-9, the J gene TRBJ2-7; possibly TRBD1 or TRBD2 for D (5 bases each). The CDR3 is 13 amino acids. V lost 5 bases and J lost 3, with 11 bases in between. From germline, CDR1 is SEHNR and CDR2 FQNEAQ (reference sequence). In DNA, the CDR3 is TGTGCCAGCAGCCAGACAGCGGTCTACGAGCAGTACTTC. It is translated as CASSQTAVYEQYF. The variable domain in full, completed from reference TRBV7-9 and TRBJ2-7, reads DTGVSQNPRHKITKRGQNVTFRCDPISEHNRLYWYRQTLGQGPEFLTYFQNEAQLEKSRLLSDRFSAERPKGSFSTLEIQRTEQGDSAMYLCASSQTAVYEQYFGPGTRLTVT.

This chain's CDR3 is CASSLTRREAFF. CDR3 DNA sequence: TGTGCCAGCAGCTTAACCCGGAGGGAGGCTTTCTTT. The chain joins TRBV7-2 to TRBJ1-1; D is ambiguous. V was shortened by 2 bases and J by 11 bases, with 12 bases between the two germline ends. The CDR3 consists of 12 residues. Germline CDR1 is SGHTA and CDR2 is FQGNSA.

This chain joins TRBV7-8 and TRBJ1-6; D is unclear. Germline loops: CDR1 SGHVS, CDR2 FQNEAQ. This CDR3 is built from 12 residues. Trimming took 6 bases from V and 9 from J, leaving 9 bases between them. DNA for the CDR3: TGTGCCAGCAGTCTAGAGGGTTCACCCCTCCACTTT. Amino acid sequence: CASSLEGSPLHF. Combining the CDR3 with reference TRBV7-8 and TRBJ1-6 gives the whole variable domain GAGVSQSPRYKVAKRGQDVALRCDPISGHVSLFWYQQALGQGPEFLTYFQNEAQLDKSGLPSDRFFAERPEGSVSTLKIQRTQQEDSAVYLCASSLEGSPLHFGNGTRLTVT.

The J gene is TRBJ1-2, the V gene TRBV19, with 8 bases lining up with TRBD1. This CDR3 has 14 residues. The ends lost 5 bases at V and 7 bases at J; junction bases unmatched: 9. Germline CDR1 LNHDA, CDR2 SQIVND (reference sequence). The CDR3 DNA follows: TGTGCCAGTAGTGCACCGGACAGGGAGGTTGGCTACACCTTC. This encodes CASSAPDREVGYTF.

The chain is built from TRBV5-8 and TRBJ1-5; the D gene is possibly TRBD1 (5 bases). The V and J ends lost 1 base and 0 bases respectively, with 14 bases between them. CDR1 is SGHTS, CDR2 YDEGEE, per germline. The CDR3 length is 17 residues. The DNA of the CDR3 is TGTGCCAGCAGCTTGCTTACAGGTCAACTTAGCAATCAGCCCCAGCATTTT. Protein sequence: CASSLLTGQLSNQPQHF.

The chain couples TRBV19 to TRBJ2-5; TRBD1 agrees at 10 bases. J was trimmed by 4 bases and V by 5 bases; bases with no gene match: 4. The CDR3 covers 14 residues. The germline V gene has CDR1 LNHDA and CDR2 SQIVND (reference sequence). The CDR3 DNA reads TGTGCCAGTAGTTATGACAGGGGGCGAGAGACCCAGTACTTC. Protein sequence: CASSYDRGRETQYF.

This clone was seen a single time. The chain couples TRBV6-4 to TRBJ1-1; D ambiguous. Trimming removed 4 bases at V and 4 bases at J, with 13 bases between. The CDR3 length is 14 residues. The germline V gene has CDR1 MRHNA and CDR2 SNTAGT. The chain's CDR3 is CASSAEGISTEAFF. The CDR3 DNA reads as TGTGCCAGCAGTGCTGAGGGTATCAGCACTGAAGCTTTCTTT.

As to this clone: An end of the junction does not agree with germline; a read error may underlie this. V usage is TRBV6-1 and J usage is TRBJ1-1; 9 bases align to TRBD1. This CDR3 spans 15 amino acids. From germline, CDR1 is MNHNS and CDR2 SASEGT. The CDR3 reads CASSELNRGRTETFF. DNA of the CDR3: TGTGCCAGCAGTGAATTAAACAGGGGGCGAACTGAAACTTTCTTT.

This clone has a single count. This chain links TRBV7-9 with TRBJ1-2, with D hard to call. Per the germline V gene, CDR1 is SEHNR and CDR2 is FQNEAQ (reference sequence). The V gene lost 1 base and the J gene lost 7 bases, with 16 bases spanning the gap. The CDR3 is 15 residues long. CDR3 in amino acids: CASSLGFGGSFGYTF. In nucleotides, the CDR3 is TGTGCCAGCAGCTTAGGGTTTGGCGGCAGTTTTGGCTACACCTTC.

The rearrangement uses TRBV29-1 and TRBJ2-5, with 8 bases lining up with TRBD2. CDR1 and CDR2 (germline): SQVTM, ANQGSEA. Trimming at V came to 3 bases and at J to 4 bases, leaving 10 bases not matched to a gene. This CDR3 has 15 residues. The CDR3 DNA is TGCAGCGTTGACAGGCAGCGGGAGTCAGGAGAGACCCAGTACTTC. It is translated as CSVDRQRESGETQYF. The whole variable domain, remainder taken from reference TRBV29-1 and TRBJ2-5, is SAVISQKPSRDICQRGTSLTIQCQVDSQVTMMFWYRQQPGQSLTLIATANQGSEATYESGFVIDKFPISRPNLTFSTLTVSNMSPEDSSIYLCSVDRQRESGETQYFGPGTRLLVL.

V usage is TRBV7-9 and J usage is TRBJ1-2; D is unclear. CDR1 is SEHNR and CDR2 is FQNEAQ in the germline V gene (reference sequence). With 3 bases removed from V and 0 bases from J, the gap between germline ends came to 11 bases. This CDR3 is built from 15 residues. The CDR3 sequence is CASSLGPPPNYGYTF. Here the CDR3 DNA reads TGTGCCAGCAGCTTGGGTCCCCCCCCTAACTATGGCTACACCTTC.

The chain carries TRBV5-1 and TRBJ2-5; D is uncertain. Germline V gives CDR1 SGHRS, CDR2 YFSETQ. CDR3 length: 14 amino acids. V shed 5 bases and J shed 2 bases, with 13 bases lying between them. The CDR3 loop reads CASSIGLIQETQYF. CDR3 DNA sequence: TGCGCCAGCAGTATTGGGCTTATACAAGAGACCCAGTACTTC.